In its sample, the clone carrying this T cell receptor beta chain was seen once. Antigen unknown. Using quantitative 5'-RACE with molecular barcodes, the authors made TCR beta libraries. TCRdb reanalysed the 5' RACE reads using MiXCR and keeps one entry per CDR3 protein. The sample yields about 480,000 distinct CDR3 sequences, about 15% seen once. V lost 2 bases to trimming and J lost 9 bases, with 10 bases between them. Germline V gives CDR1 PRHDT, CDR2 FYEKMQ (reference sequence). The CDR3 length is 12 residues. The data were obtained in a study of CD8 T cells in ankylosing spondylitis. Study-level results: Seemingly characteristic of ankylosing spondylitis blood was a TCR beta motif consisting of roughly 8 highly homologous variants. Disease-linked clones were reportedly significantly enriched in matched ankylosing spondylitis synovial fluid.

The receptor comes from a male donor with ankylosing spondylitis. The material sequenced was blood, either unsorted or a sorted T cell fraction (not recorded which). This chain joins TRBV13 and TRBJ1-1; D ambiguous. Here the CDR3 DNA reads TGTGCCAGCAGCTTATTTCCAGCCAAAGCTTTCTTT. Encoded protein: CASSLFPAKAFF.